The 25 T cell receptor beta chains below were found in one sample sequenced in a study. TCRdb re-derived calls from the RT-PCR reads in MiXCR, one entry per CDR3 protein. The sample carries about 700,000 distinct CDR3 sequences, 14% recorded once. Sample: memory CD4+ T cells from blood. All receptors derive from a female donor in good health, serving as a healthy control.

J is TRBJ2-5 and V is TRBV5-1, with no clear D. V dropped 2 bases and J dropped 3 bases, with 5 bases sitting between them. There are 12 residues in the CDR3. Germline-derived CDR1 and CDR2 are SGHRS and YFSETQ. CDR3: CASSFSKETQYF. CDR3 DNA sequence: TGCGCCAGCAGCTTTTCCAAAGAGACCCAGTACTTC.

The chain couples TRBV5-4 to TRBJ2-1; D uncertain. V was clipped by 0 bases and J by 0 bases, with 10 bases between them. Per the germline V gene, CDR1 is SGHNT and CDR2 is YYREEE (reference sequence). The CDR3 is made up of 16 amino acids. CDR3 in DNA: TGTGCCAGCAGCTTGGGGTGGATTAGCTCCTACAATGAGCAGTTCTTC. Protein product: CASSLGWISSYNEQFF.

This clonotype was recorded a few times. The chain has TRBV7-9 and TRBJ1-2; 8 bases fit TRBD1. V shed 5 bases, J shed 10 bases, and the junction held 12 bases outside the gene matches. There are 14 residues in the CDR3. CDR1 and CDR2 from the germline V gene are SEHNR and FQNEAQ (reference sequence). CDR3 loop: CASSRPGRQGYYTF. The CDR3 DNA reads TGTGCCAGCAGCCGACCCGGTCGACAGGGGTACTACACCTTC.

This chain joins TRBV7-9 and TRBJ2-5, with D perhaps TRBD1 or TRBD2 (5 bases each). V dropped 0 bases and J dropped 10 bases, with 12 bases sitting between them. Germline assignment: CDR1 SEHNR and CDR2 FQNEAQ (reference sequence). The CDR3 loop spans 13 amino acids. The CDR3 is CASSLAARGDQYF. DNA of the CDR3: TGTGCCAGCAGCTTAGCGGCAAGGGGAGACCAGTACTTC.

The chain combines TRBV20-1 with TRBJ1-1, with D unclear. The CDR3 consists of 13 residues. Germline loops: CDR1 DFQATT, CDR2 SNEGSKA (reference sequence). V dropped 0 bases and J dropped 5 bases, with 10 bases sitting between them. Here the CDR3 DNA reads TGCAGTGCTAGAGACGCCGGTAGGACTGAAGCTTTCTTT. It codes for CSARDAGRTEAFF.

This clonotype was seen repeatedly, ten times or more. The chain uses TRBV11-2 and TRBJ2-5; the match to TRBD2 covers 14 bases. The germline V gene has CDR1 SGHAT and CDR2 FQNNGV. Trimming took 6 bases from V and 5 from J; bases not matched to a gene: 11. This CDR3 has 17 amino acids. The CDR3 is CASRRLAGGQIVETQYF. CDR3 sequence (DNA): TGTGCCAGCAGACGACTAGCGGGGGGGCAGATCGTGGAGACCCAGTACTTC.

This clonotype was observed many times. The rearrangement links TRBV6-6 to TRBJ1-1, with D perhaps matching TRBD1 (5 bases). V gave up 5 bases and J gave up 3 bases, with 13 bases separating them. The CDR3 totals 14 residues. Per germline, CDR1 MNHNY and CDR2 SVGAGI (reference sequence). In DNA form, the CDR3 reads TGTGCCAGCAGTGAACGCTGGGGGTACACTGAAGCTTTCTTT. It specifies CASSERWGYTEAFF.

This clonotype was found a few times. The chain uses TRBV20-1 and TRBJ2-7; D is perhaps TRBD1 (5 bases). With 3 bases removed from V and 6 bases from J, the gap between germline ends came to 18 bases. The CDR3 has 14 residues. Per germline, CDR1 DFQATT and CDR2 SNEGSKA (reference sequence). The CDR3 nucleotides are TGCAGTGCTAGTCTGCCCAGGGCGCAGGGCGAGCAGTACTTC. Its translation is CSASLPRAQGEQYF.

The rearrangement uses TRBV12-3 or TRBV12-4 and TRBJ2-3; D gene unclear. This CDR3 spans 16 amino acids. Trimming cost V 4 bases and J 2 bases, with 16 bases left between them. The CDR3 spells CASSSTDAANTDTQYF. The CDR3 nucleotides read TGTGCCAGCAGTTCGACCGATGCGGCGAACACAGATACGCAGTATTTT.

This chain links TRBV7-9 with TRBJ1-4; no definite D call. There are 17 residues in the CDR3. Germline CDR1 is SEHNR and CDR2 is FQNEAQ (reference sequence). V gave up 5 bases and J gave up 8 bases, with 24 bases separating them. CDR3: CASSPLEGSRVQEKLFF. CDR3 nucleotide sequence: TGTGCCAGCAGCCCCCTCGAAGGTTCGAGGGTGCAGGAAAAACTGTTTTTT.

J is TRBJ2-5 and V is TRBV18, with D perhaps matching TRBD2 (6 bases). Trimming left V 6 bases short and J 1 base short, with 12 bases between. CDR3 length: 14 amino acids. Germline-derived CDR1 and CDR2 are KGHSH and LQKENI. CDR3: CASSTFGGQETQYF. The CDR3 nucleotides read TGTGCCAGCTCTACCTTCGGGGGCCAAGAGACCCAGTACTTC. The complete variable domain, with remaining parts taken from reference TRBV18 and TRBJ2-5, reads NAGVMQNPRHLVRRRGQEARLRCSPMKGHSHVYWYRQLPEEGLKFMVYLQKENIIDESGMPKERFSAEFPKEGPSILRIQQVVRGDSAAYFCASSTFGGQETQYFGPGTRLLVL.

The genes are TRBV6-5 and TRBJ2-3; 7 bases are a match to TRBD1. V lost 4 bases, J lost 7 bases, and 8 bases stayed unmatched. The CDR3 is made up of 14 amino acids. Germline V lookup: CDR1 MNHEY, CDR2 SVGAGI. CDR3 DNA: TGTGCCAGCAGTTCTCAGGGGGTTCGAAATACGCAGTATTTT. Its translation: CASSSQGVRNTQYF.

This clonotype was counted between two and nine times. The rearrangement joins TRBV7-2 to TRBJ2-7; D is perhaps TRBD2 (5 bases). V gave up 5 bases and J gave up 7 bases, with 24 bases separating them. The CDR3 consists of 16 residues. Germline lookup yields CDR1 SGHTA and CDR2 FQGNSA. CDR3 residues: CASSPEERTGRREQYF. DNA for the CDR3: TGTGCCAGCAGCCCAGAGGAACGGACTGGACGTAGGGAGCAGTACTTC.

There are a few counts of this clonotype. The V and J genes are TRBV28 and TRBJ1-2, with TRBD1 matching 9 bases. V lost 7 bases, J lost 6 bases, and 9 bases stayed unmatched. The CDR3 spans 14 residues. CDR1 is MDHEN, CDR2 SYDVKM, per germline. CDR3 sequence: CASTKGDRVDGYTF. The CDR3 DNA is TGTGCCAGCACCAAAGGGGACAGGGTTGATGGCTACACCTTC.

The table lists this clonotype with many counts. The J gene is TRBJ2-3, the V gene TRBV29-1, with D hard to call. V gave up 3 bases and J gave up 2 bases, with 12 bases separating them. In germline, CDR1 is SQVTM, CDR2 ANQGSEA. This CDR3 is built from 14 residues. The CDR3 is CSVDGTATTDTQYF. The CDR3 DNA is TGCAGCGTTGACGGAACAGCTACCACAGATACGCAGTATTTT.

This chain links TRBV7-2 with TRBJ1-2; 8 bases agree with TRBD1. Germline CDR1 SGHTA, CDR2 FQGNSA. V dropped 4 bases and J dropped 9; count of bases not matched to a gene: 7. This CDR3 is built from 13 residues. The CDR3 DNA sequence: TGTGCCAGCAGCTCTACCGGGACAGGTAGCTACACCTTC. Translating gives CASSSTGTGSYTF.

V usage is TRBV28 and J usage is TRBJ1-2; 7 bases fit TRBD1. The CDR3 has 14 amino acids. V gave up 6 bases and J gave up 8 bases; unmatched junction bases: 12. Germline CDR1 and CDR2: MDHEN and SYDVKM. The CDR3 bases are TGTGCCAGCAGCCGTGGACAGGCGTTCGAGGGCTACACCTTC. Translating it yields CASSRGQAFEGYTF.

The table lists this clonotype with a few counts. The rearrangement joins TRBV6-4 to TRBJ2-2, with 7 bases that match TRBD1. Germline CDR1 and CDR2: MRHNA and SNTAGT. The CDR3 has 14 residues. V gave up 6 bases and J gave up 4 bases; unmatched junction bases: 5. As DNA, the CDR3 is TGTGCCAGCAGCGCGACAGGGACCACCGGGGAGCTGTTTTTT. Its protein is CASSATGTTGELFF.

The V gene is TRBV7-9, the J gene TRBJ1-2; 8 nucleotides match TRBD1. V lost 6 bases and J lost 6; bases outside the gene matches: 6. Germline V gene sequence: CDR1 SEHNR, CDR2 FQNEAQ (reference sequence). CDR3 length: 13 residues. CDR3 coding DNA: TGTGCCAGCAGTTCACAGGGGGGGGATGGCTACACCTTC. Translation gives CASSSQGGDGYTF.

The chain's CDR3 is CASSFNQGGNQPQHF. The DNA for the CDR3 is TGTGCCAGCAGTTTTAATCAGGGTGGCAATCAGCCCCAGCATTTT. The chain has TRBV12-3 or TRBV12-4 and TRBJ1-5, with D possibly matching TRBD1 (5 bases). The CDR3 covers 15 residues. V lost 3 bases to trimming and J lost 2 bases, with 11 bases between them.

The CDR3 DNA reads as TGTGCCAGCAGCCGGGCTCCTTCGGGACTGATATCCTACGAGCAGTACTTC. It translates to CASSRAPSGLISYEQYF. This chain joins TRBV7-2 and TRBJ2-7; perhaps TRBD2 as D (6 bases). Germline CDR1 is SGHTA and CDR2 is FQGNSA. The V end was cut by 5 bases, the J end by 1 base, with 21 bases between. This CDR3 comprises 17 residues.

This clonotype was detected only a few times. This chain connects TRBV30 to TRBJ2-1, with D unclear. V was shortened by 0 bases and J by 9 bases, with 9 bases between the two germline ends. This CDR3 is built from 12 residues. CDR1 is GTSNPN, CDR2 SVGIG, per germline (reference sequence). The chain's CDR3 is CAWSVLPFEQFF. The CDR3, as DNA: TGTGCCTGGAGTGTACTGCCTTTTGAGCAGTTCTTC.

In its sample, this clonotype was seen a few times. This chain connects TRBV20-1 to TRBJ1-2; D remains unclear. Germline V gene sequence: CDR1 DFQATT, CDR2 SNEGSKA (reference sequence). CDR3 length: 13 amino acids. V dropped 6 bases and J dropped 2 bases, with 13 bases sitting between them. The CDR3 is CSATTDLNYGYTF. The CDR3 DNA follows: TGCAGTGCCACCACGGACCTCAACTATGGCTACACCTTC.

The rearrangement uses TRBV29-1 and TRBJ2-1, with D possibly being TRBD2 (6 bases). The length of the CDR3 is 12 residues. Trimming shortened V by 6 bases and J by 7 bases, and 13 bases separated the two germline ends. Germline CDR1 reads SQVTM; CDR2 reads ANQGSEA. CDR3 region: CSVGRLGNEQFF. The CDR3 nucleotides read TGCAGCGTCGGGAGATTGGGTAATGAGCAGTTCTTC.

This clonotype was counted a few times. The chain links TRBV20-1 to TRBJ2-1; TRBD2 matches 8 bases. The germline V gene has CDR1 DFQATT and CDR2 SNEGSKA (reference sequence). There are 18 residues in the CDR3. J was trimmed by 7 bases and V by 0 bases; bases with no gene match: 17. This CDR3 is CSARDLGVGAGVWNEQFF. Written as DNA, the CDR3 is TGCAGTGCTAGAGATCTCGGGGTCGGAGCGGGAGTGTGGAATGAGCAGTTCTTC.